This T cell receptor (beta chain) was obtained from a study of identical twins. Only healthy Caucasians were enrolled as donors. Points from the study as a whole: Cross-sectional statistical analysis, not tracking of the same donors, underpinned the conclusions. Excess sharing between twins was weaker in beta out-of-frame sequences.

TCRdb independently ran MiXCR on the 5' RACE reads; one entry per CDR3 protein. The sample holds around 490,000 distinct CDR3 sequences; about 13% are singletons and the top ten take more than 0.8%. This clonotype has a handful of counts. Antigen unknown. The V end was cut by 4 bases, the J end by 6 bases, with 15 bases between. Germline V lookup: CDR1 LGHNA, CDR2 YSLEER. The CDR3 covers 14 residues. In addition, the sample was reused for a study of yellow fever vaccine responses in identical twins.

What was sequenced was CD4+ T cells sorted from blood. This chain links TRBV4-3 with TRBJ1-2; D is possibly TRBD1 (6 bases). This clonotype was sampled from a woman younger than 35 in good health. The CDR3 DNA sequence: TGCGCCAGCAGCCGAGGCTCAGGGGCGAATGGCTACACCTTC. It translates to CASSRGSGANGYTF.